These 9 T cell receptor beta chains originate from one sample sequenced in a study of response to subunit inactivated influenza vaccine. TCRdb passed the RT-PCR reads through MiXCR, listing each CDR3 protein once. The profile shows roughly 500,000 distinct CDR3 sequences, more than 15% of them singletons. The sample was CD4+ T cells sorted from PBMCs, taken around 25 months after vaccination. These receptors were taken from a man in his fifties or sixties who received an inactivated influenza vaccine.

For the CDR3, the DNA is TGTGCCAGCAGCCTCGACTTTGGATCCTACGAGCAGTACTTC. It translates to CASSLDFGSYEQYF. V and J are TRBV7-2 and TRBJ2-7, with D unclear. Trimming took 5 bases from V and 1 from J, leaving 12 bases between them. The V gene's germline CDR1 is SGHTA and CDR2 FQGNSA. The CDR3 totals 14 residues.

In DNA form, the CDR3 reads TGTGCCATCGGACAGTCCCAAGAGACCCAGTACTTC. Translated, it gives CAIGQSQETQYF. This chain connects TRBV10-3 to TRBJ2-5, with D possibly TRBD1 on 6 matching bases. V shed 8 bases and J shed 1 base, with 8 bases lying between them. CDR1 ENHRY and CDR2 SYGVKD come from the germline V gene. The CDR3 contains 12 residues.

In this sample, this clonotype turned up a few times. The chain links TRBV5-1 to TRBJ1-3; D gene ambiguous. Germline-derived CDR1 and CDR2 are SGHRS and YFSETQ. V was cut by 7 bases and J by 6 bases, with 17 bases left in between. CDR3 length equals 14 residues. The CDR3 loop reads CASGDGLNKNTIYF. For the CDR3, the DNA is TGCGCCAGCGGCGACGGACTGAACAAAAACACCATATATTTT.

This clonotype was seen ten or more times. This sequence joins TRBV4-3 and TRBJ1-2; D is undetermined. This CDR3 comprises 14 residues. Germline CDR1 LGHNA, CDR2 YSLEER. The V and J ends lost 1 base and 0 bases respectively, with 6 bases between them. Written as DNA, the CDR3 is TGCGCCAGCAGCCAAGGAACGGCTAACTATGGCTACACCTTC. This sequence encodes CASSQGTANYGYTF.

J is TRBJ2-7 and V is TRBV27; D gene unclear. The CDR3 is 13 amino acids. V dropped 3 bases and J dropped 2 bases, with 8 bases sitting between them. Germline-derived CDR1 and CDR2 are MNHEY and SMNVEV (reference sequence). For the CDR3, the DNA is TGTGCCAGCAGTTTGAAAAGGGCCTACGAGCAGTACTTC. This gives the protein CASSLKRAYEQYF.

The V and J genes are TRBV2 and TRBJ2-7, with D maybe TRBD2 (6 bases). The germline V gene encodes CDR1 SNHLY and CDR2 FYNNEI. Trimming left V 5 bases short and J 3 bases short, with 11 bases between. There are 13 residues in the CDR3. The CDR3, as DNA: TGTGCCAGCAGTAGCCTCGGGGGCTACGAGCAGTACTTC. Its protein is CASSSLGGYEQYF.

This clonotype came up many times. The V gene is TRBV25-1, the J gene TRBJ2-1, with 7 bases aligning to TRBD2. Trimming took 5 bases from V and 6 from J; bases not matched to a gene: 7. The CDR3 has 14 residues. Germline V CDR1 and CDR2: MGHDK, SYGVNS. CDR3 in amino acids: CASSTGLVLNEQFF. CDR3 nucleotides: TGTGCCAGCAGTACCGGACTAGTTCTCAATGAGCAGTTCTTC.

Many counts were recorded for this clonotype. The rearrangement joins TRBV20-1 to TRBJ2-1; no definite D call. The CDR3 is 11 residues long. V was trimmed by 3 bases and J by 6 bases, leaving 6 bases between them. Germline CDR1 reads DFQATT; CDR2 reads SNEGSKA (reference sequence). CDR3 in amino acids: CSASQSNEQFF. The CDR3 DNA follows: TGCAGTGCTAGCCAGAGCAATGAGCAGTTCTTC.

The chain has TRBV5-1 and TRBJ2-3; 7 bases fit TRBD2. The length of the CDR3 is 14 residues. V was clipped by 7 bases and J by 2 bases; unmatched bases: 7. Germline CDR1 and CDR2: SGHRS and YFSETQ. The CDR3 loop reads CASATSGDTDTQYF. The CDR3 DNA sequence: TGCGCCAGCGCGACAAGCGGGGACACAGATACGCAGTATTTT.